The source of this T cell receptor beta chain is a study of blood T cell repertoires in COVID-19. Overall study: There were acute and convalescent COVID-19 samples, and they came from the United States, Italy and Spain. The analysed material was cDNA or gDNA that came from T cells, B-cell-depleted T cells, or PBMCs.

In assigning cohorts, the study relied on participant-reported clinical history. Assay used: immunoSEQ multiplex PCR; TCRdb lists only in-frame clones, some missing. The sample yields about 280,000 clones, approximately 91% seen once. Trimming pared 0 bases from V and 7 bases from J, leaving 13 bases between. Germline CDR1 and CDR2: SGHTA and FQGNSA. CDR3 length: 16 residues. Sequenced sample: PBMCs or T cells enriched from blood (not recorded which). The chain links TRBV7-2 to TRBJ1-6; D remains unclear. The TCR was taken from a woman aged 25 to 45 who had recovered from COVID-19. The chain's CDR3 is CASSLARASGNSPLHF. The CDR3 DNA follows: TGTGCCAGCAGCTTAGCCCGCGCCTCAGGAAATTCACCCCTCCACTTT.